The 19 T cell receptor beta chains presented below share a single source sample, sequenced in a study of cytomegalovirus exposure and HLA in healthy donors. PCR primers comprised 60 Vbeta and 13 Jbeta primers. The repertoire was sequenced with immunoSEQ multiplex PCR; TCRdb's copy has only in-frame clones and lacks some. The table gives 100,000 to 150,000 clones; the top ten clones make up about 0.93% of it. The specimen was PBMCs. The receptors come from a man between 18 and 29 years old in good health and CMV-seronegative.

V is TRBV9 and J is TRBJ1-2; D is undetermined. CDR1 is SGDLS, CDR2 YYNGEE, per germline. V gave up 0 bases and J gave up 0 bases, with 3 bases separating them. This CDR3 has 13 amino acids. The CDR3 spells CASSVVTNYGYTF. In DNA, the CDR3 is TGTGCCAGCAGCGTAGTCACTAACTATGGCTACACCTTC.

The chain uses TRBV27 and TRBJ2-1; D is perhaps TRBD2 (6 bases). Trimming cost V 3 bases and J 5 bases, with 11 bases left between them. The germline V gene has CDR1 MNHEY and CDR2 SMNVEV (reference sequence). This CDR3 has 14 amino acids. The CDR3 DNA is TGTGCCAGCAGTTTCCGGGACTTCAACAATGAGCAGTTCTTC. Translation gives CASSFRDFNNEQFF.

The genes are TRBV28 and TRBJ2-1; 9 nucleotides align to TRBD2. This CDR3 has 14 residues. V lost 5 bases and J lost 7; bases outside the gene matches: 6. Germline V gene lookup returns CDR1 MDHEN and CDR2 SYDVKM. Here the CDR3 reads CASSAAGGRNEQFF. In DNA form, the CDR3 reads TGTGCCAGCAGTGCAGCGGGGGGTAGGAATGAGCAGTTCTTC.

V is TRBV4-2 and J is TRBJ2-7, with 11 bases lining up with TRBD2. Germline V lookup: CDR1 LGHNA, CDR2 YNFKEQ. V shed 3 bases and J 0 bases; nucleotides not matched to a gene: 1. CDR3 length: 15 amino acids. CDR3 coding DNA: TGTGCCAGCAGCCAGCTAGCGGGAGGCTCCTACGAGCAGTACTTC. This sequence encodes CASSQLAGGSYEQYF.

The rearrangement links TRBV5-1 to TRBJ2-5, with 9 bases that match TRBD1. Trimming removed 2 bases from V and 4 bases from J; junction bases left unmatched: 3. CDR3 length: 14 amino acids. Germline CDR1 SGHRS, CDR2 YFSETQ. The CDR3 here is CASSLQGAGETQYF. The CDR3 bases are TGCGCCAGCAGCTTACAGGGGGCTGGAGAGACCCAGTACTTC. Full variable domain (remainder filled in from reference TRBV5-1 and TRBJ2-5): KAGVTQTPRYLIKTRGQQVTLSCSPISGHRSVSWYQQTPGQGLQFLFEYFSETQRNKGNFPGRFSGRQFSNSRSEMNVSTLELGDSALYLCASSLQGAGETQYFGPGTRLLVL.

The rearrangement uses TRBV5-1 and TRBJ1-5; possible D gene TRBD1, 6 bases. The CDR3 loop spans 15 amino acids. The V gene's germline CDR1 is SGHRS and CDR2 YFSETQ. Trimming cost V 0 bases and J 4 bases, with 11 bases left between them. The CDR3 nucleotides are TGCGCCAGCAGCTTGGGTGGGACAAAAAATCAGCCCCAGCATTTT. Residues: CASSLGGTKNQPQHF.

V gene TRBV2 combines with J gene TRBJ2-7; weak D call: TRBD1 (6 bases). Germline assignment: CDR1 SNHLY and CDR2 FYNNEI. Trimming removed 3 bases from V and 3 bases from J, with 12 bases in between. CDR3 length: 14 amino acids. CDR3 protein: CASSDIRTDYEQYF. Written as DNA, the CDR3 is TGTGCCAGCAGTGATATCAGGACAGACTACGAGCAGTACTTC.

The chain recombines TRBV12-5 with TRBJ1-3; 8 bases are shared with TRBD1. Trimming at V came to 3 bases and at J to 4 bases, leaving 11 bases not matched to a gene. Looked up from germline, CDR1 is LGHNT and CDR2 is FRNRAP. The CDR3 runs to 17 residues. The DNA for the CDR3 is TGTGCTAGTGGTTTTCCCCCGCACAGGGGGAACGGAAACACCATATATTTT. Amino acid sequence: CASGFPPHRGNGNTIYF.

The chain links TRBV5-1 to TRBJ1-1; unclear D gene. The CDR3 spans 15 residues. Germline V gene lookup returns CDR1 SGHRS and CDR2 YFSETQ. Trimming took off 5 bases at V and 0 bases at J, with 14 bases between the two ends. For the CDR3, the DNA is TGCGCCAGCAGACCAAACCCGGGTATGAACACTGAAGCTTTCTTT. It yields the protein CASRPNPGMNTEAFF. Full variable domain (remainder filled in from reference TRBV5-1 and TRBJ1-1): KAGVTQTPRYLIKTRGQQVTLSCSPISGHRSVSWYQQTPGQGLQFLFEYFSETQRNKGNFPGRFSGRQFSNSRSEMNVSTLELGDSALYLCASRPNPGMNTEAFFGQGTRLTVV.

The rearrangement links TRBV5-4 to TRBJ2-5, with 8 bases matching TRBD2. This CDR3 contains 15 residues. Per the germline V gene, CDR1 is SGHNT and CDR2 is YYREEE (reference sequence). J lost 4 bases, V lost 3 bases, and 8 bases had no gene match. The CDR3 here is CASSYGGEGAETQYF. CDR3 nucleotides: TGTGCCAGCAGCTACGGGGGGGAAGGGGCAGAGACCCAGTACTTC.

The genes are TRBV27 and TRBJ1-5; D is uncertain. Trimming left V 2 bases short and J 5 bases short, with 7 bases between. Germline V gives CDR1 MNHEY, CDR2 SMNVEV (reference sequence). CDR3 length: 13 amino acids. The CDR3 here is CASSLKADQPQHF. In nucleotides, the CDR3 is TGTGCCAGCAGTTTAAAAGCGGATCAGCCCCAGCATTTT.

The genes are TRBV29-1 and TRBJ2-2, with TRBD1 identical over 12 bases. CDR3 length: 17 residues. The J segment lost 5 bases and the V segment lost 3 bases, leaving 10 bases of the junction unmatched. From germline, CDR1 is SQVTM and CDR2 ANQGSEA. This chain's CDR3 is CSVERRDRGPSTGELFF. The CDR3 coding sequence is TGCAGCGTTGAGCGTCGGGACAGGGGGCCTTCGACCGGGGAGCTGTTTTTT.

V usage is TRBV30 and J usage is TRBJ2-7; TRBD2 aligns across 8 bases. The J segment lost 2 bases and the V segment lost 1 base, leaving 4 bases of the junction unmatched. This CDR3 contains 14 residues. Per the germline V gene, CDR1 is GTSNPN and CDR2 is SVGIG (reference sequence). Written as DNA, the CDR3 is TGTGCCTGGAGTGGACTAGCGCATACCTACGAGCAGTACTTC. This gives the protein CAWSGLAHTYEQYF.

The chain joins TRBV9 to TRBJ1-1, with TRBD1 as a possible D gene (5 bases). The CDR3 consists of 17 residues. V was pared by 5 bases and J by 0 bases, with 20 bases between. Germline V lookup: CDR1 SGDLS, CDR2 YYNGEE. This CDR3 is CASSRGGFGPMNTEAFF. Here the CDR3 DNA reads TGTGCCAGCAGTCGTGGGGGGTTTGGGCCGATGAACACTGAAGCTTTCTTT.

The chain is built from TRBV28 and TRBJ1-5, with 7 nucleotides matching TRBD1. Germline CDR1 reads MDHEN; CDR2 reads SYDVKM. V lost 8 bases to trimming and J lost 2 bases; unmatched junction nucleotides: 6. CDR3 length: 14 amino acids. CDR3 DNA: TGTGCCAGCGGAGGGGGCTCTGGCAATCAGCCCCAGCATTTT. It codes for CASGGGSGNQPQHF.

The chain joins TRBV5-6 to TRBJ2-3, with a weak D call TRBD2 (6 bases). In germline, CDR1 is SGHDT, CDR2 YYEEEE. The CDR3 extends over 15 amino acids. V was clipped by 0 bases and J by 4 bases, with 12 bases between them. As DNA, the CDR3 is TGTGCCAGCAGCTTGGTCGGGGGAGTCGCAGATACGCAGTATTTT. Its protein product is CASSLVGGVADTQYF.

The J gene is TRBJ2-6, the V gene TRBV18; perhaps TRBD2 as D (6 bases). Looked up from germline, CDR1 is KGHSH and CDR2 is LQKENI. V was shortened by 4 bases and J by 2 bases, with 18 bases between the two germline ends. CDR3 length: 18 amino acids. The CDR3 here is CASSLIGGRMAGANVLTF. For the CDR3, the DNA is TGTGCCAGCTCACTCATAGGTGGGAGGATGGCTGGGGCCAACGTCCTGACTTTC.

The CDR3 reads CASSEGGQGIQPQHF. In nucleotides, the CDR3 is TGTGCCAGCAGTGAAGGTGGACAGGGGATTCAGCCCCAGCATTTT. The rearrangement joins TRBV2 to TRBJ1-5, with 9 nucleotides matching TRBD1. Per the germline V gene, CDR1 is SNHLY and CDR2 is FYNNEI. The V and J ends lost 1 base and 6 bases, in that order; junction bases with no gene match: 4. The CDR3 has 15 amino acids. The full variable domain, completed using reference TRBV2 and TRBJ1-5, is EPEVTQTPSHQVTQMGQEVILRCVPISNHLYFYWYRQILGQKVEFLVSFYNNEISEKSEIFDDQFSVERPDGSNFTLKIRSTKLEDSAMYFCASSEGGQGIQPQHFGDGTRLSIL.

The V and J genes are TRBV19 and TRBJ1-2; the match to TRBD1 covers 10 bases. The CDR3 covers 14 residues. Germline V gives CDR1 LNHDA, CDR2 SQIVND (reference sequence). The V and J ends lost 6 bases and 7 bases, in that order; junction bases with no gene match: 8. Here the CDR3 reads CASRLDGTGVGYTF. The CDR3 region has the DNA TGTGCCAGTAGACTGGACGGGACAGGGGTTGGCTACACCTTC.